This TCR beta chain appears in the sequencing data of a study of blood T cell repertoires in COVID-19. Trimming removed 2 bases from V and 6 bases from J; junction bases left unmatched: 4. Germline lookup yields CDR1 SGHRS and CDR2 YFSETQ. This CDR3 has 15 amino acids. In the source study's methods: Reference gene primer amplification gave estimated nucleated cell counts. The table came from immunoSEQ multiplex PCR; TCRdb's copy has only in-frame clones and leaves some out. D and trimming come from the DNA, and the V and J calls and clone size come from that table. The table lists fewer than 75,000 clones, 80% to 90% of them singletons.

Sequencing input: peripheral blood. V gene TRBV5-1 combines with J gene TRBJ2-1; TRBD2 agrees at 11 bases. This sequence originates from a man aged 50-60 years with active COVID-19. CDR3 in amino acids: CASSFLAGGPNEQFF. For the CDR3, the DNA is TGCGCCAGCAGCTTCTTAGCGGGAGGGCCCAATGAGCAGTTCTTC. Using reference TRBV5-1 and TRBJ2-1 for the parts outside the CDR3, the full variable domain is KAGVTQTPRYLIKTRGQQVTLSCSPISGHRSVSWYQQTPGQGLQFLFEYFSETQRNKGNFPGRFSGRQFSNSRSEMNVSTLELGDSALYLCASSFLAGGPNEQFFGPGTRLTVL.